A single sample gave rise to the 28 T cell receptor beta chains below, sequenced in a study of T cell responses to AZD1222 COVID-19 vaccine. Clones were read by immunoSEQ multiplex PCR, and TCRdb kept only the in-frame ones, dropping some. The sample has 95,000 to 150,000 clones, around 85% seen once. The sequenced sample was peripheral blood, obtained on day 0 of AZD1222 vaccination. All receptors come from an adult in good health.

The rearrangement uses TRBV3-1 (or the pseudogene TRBV3-2) and TRBJ1-1; a weak D match, TRBD1 (6 bases). Per the germline V gene, CDR1 is LGHDT and CDR2 is YNNKEL (reference sequence). CDR3 size: 14 residues. Between the trimmed V and J ends, which lost 4 bases and 3 bases, there was a span of 12 bases. The CDR3 region is CASSPIQGDTEAFF. Here the CDR3 DNA reads TGTGCCAGCAGCCCGATACAGGGAGACACTGAAGCTTTCTTT.

The chain joins TRBV6-5 to TRBJ2-2; no firm D call. This CDR3 is built from 15 residues. Between the trimmed V and J ends, which lost 6 bases and 4 bases, there was a span of 15 bases. Germline V gives CDR1 MNHEY, CDR2 SVGAGI. CDR3 sequence (DNA): TGTGCCAGCAGGAAGTCAAGTGGTTCCACCGGGGAGCTGTTTTTT. Translating it yields CASRKSSGSTGELFF.

The V and J genes are TRBV14 and TRBJ2-1; 9 positions agree with TRBD2. Per the germline V gene, CDR1 is SGHDN and CDR2 is FVKESK. This CDR3 contains 21 residues. V was clipped by 0 bases and J by 1 base; unmatched bases: 16. The CDR3 DNA reads as TGTGCCAGCAGCCAAGATTCCGCTTTCTATCCTAGCGGGGATTCCTACAATGAGCAGTTCTTC. This sequence encodes CASSQDSAFYPSGDSYNEQFF. Combining the CDR3 with reference TRBV14 and TRBJ2-1 gives the whole variable domain EAGVTQFPSHSVIEKGQTVTLRCDPISGHDNLYWYRRVMGKEIKFLLHFVKESKQDESGMPNNRFLAERTGGTYSTLKVQPAELEDSGVYFCASSQDSAFYPSGDSYNEQFFGPGTRLTVL.

This chain uses TRBV30 with TRBJ2-2, with TRBD1 matching over 8 bases. The CDR3 loop spans 15 amino acids. Per germline, CDR1 GTSNPN and CDR2 SVGIG (reference sequence). The J segment lost 8 bases and the V segment lost 4 bases, leaving 12 bases of the junction unmatched. The CDR3 DNA follows: TGTGCCTGGATAACCGGACAGGGTGGCCCTGGGGAGCTGTTTTTT. This encodes CAWITGQGGPGELFF.

The V call is TRBV28, the J call TRBJ1-2; tentatively, D is TRBD1 (5 bases). Looked up from germline, CDR1 is MDHEN and CDR2 is SYDVKM. The CDR3 is 15 residues long. V lost 5 bases and J 1 base, leaving 14 bases between the germline ends. Written as DNA, the CDR3 is TGTGCCAGCAGTATCCCCCGGGGGGGTAACTATGGCTACACCTTC. Translation gives CASSIPRGGNYGYTF.

The chain employs TRBV19 and TRBJ2-7; 7 bases align to TRBD1. After removal of 2 bases from V and 2 bases from J, the junction contained 0 bases not matched to a gene. The CDR3 loop spans 13 amino acids. CDR1 is LNHDA, CDR2 SQIVND, per germline (reference sequence). DNA of the CDR3: TGTGCCAGTAGTATACAGGGGGCCTACGAGCAGTACTTC. Translation gives CASSIQGAYEQYF.

The chain combines TRBV2 with TRBJ2-7; D is possibly TRBD1 (5 bases). The CDR3 contains 14 residues. The germline gives CDR1 SNHLY, CDR2 FYNNEI. Trimming removed 2 bases from V and 0 bases from J, with 8 bases in between. The CDR3 loop is CASSEQGSSYEQYF. The CDR3 DNA sequence: TGTGCCAGCAGTGAACAGGGCAGCTCCTACGAGCAGTACTTC.

The sample holds one count of this clone. The J gene is TRBJ1-2, the V gene TRBV28; 11 nucleotides match TRBD1. Germline trimming cut 8 bases from V and 4 bases from J; bases unmatched to any gene: 6. Germline CDR1 and CDR2: MDHEN and SYDVKM. This CDR3 is 14 amino acids long. The CDR3 loop reads CASWAGQGAYGYTF. The CDR3 nucleotides are TGTGCCAGCTGGGCCGGACAGGGGGCCTATGGCTACACCTTC.

The genes are TRBV19 and TRBJ2-1; the match to TRBD1 covers 7 bases. Germline loops: CDR1 LNHDA, CDR2 SQIVND (reference sequence). Trimming at V came to 7 bases and at J to 2 bases, leaving 14 bases not matched to a gene. This CDR3 contains 17 residues. CDR3 DNA: TGTGCCAGTACGCTGGCAGGGGGAACCCTTACCTACAATGAGCAGTTCTTC. Translating gives CASTLAGGTLTYNEQFF.

The V call is TRBV7-3, the J call TRBJ2-5; D uncertain. Germline CDR1 and CDR2: SGHTA and FQGTGA. CDR3 size: 15 residues. V lost 1 base and J lost 9, with 18 bases in between. This CDR3 is CASSLKASGLWAQYF. CDR3 nucleotide sequence: TGTGCCAGCAGCTTAAAGGCGTCCGGTTTATGGGCCCAGTACTTC.

This chain connects TRBV5-1 to TRBJ2-3, with D possibly being TRBD1 or TRBD2 (5 bases each). Trimming left V 4 bases short and J 0 bases short, with 9 bases between. Germline CDR1 SGHRS, CDR2 YFSETQ. There are 14 residues in the CDR3. DNA for the CDR3: TGCGCCAGCAGCGGGGACCACAGCACAGATACGCAGTATTTT. It codes for CASSGDHSTDTQYF. The variable domain in full, completed from reference TRBV5-1 and TRBJ2-3, reads KAGVTQTPRYLIKTRGQQVTLSCSPISGHRSVSWYQQTPGQGLQFLFEYFSETQRNKGNFPGRFSGRQFSNSRSEMNVSTLELGDSALYLCASSGDHSTDTQYFGPGTRLTVL.

This sequence joins TRBV7-8 and TRBJ2-2; D is unclear. Deletions cut 1 base from V and 4 bases from J, with 7 bases between. CDR3 length: 14 residues. Looked up from germline, CDR1 is SGHVS and CDR2 is FQNEAQ. In DNA, the CDR3 is TGTGCCAGCAGCTTAGTCCCGTTCACCGGGGAGCTGTTTTTT. It translates to CASSLVPFTGELFF.

The rearrangement joins TRBV5-1 to TRBJ1-4, with a possible D match to TRBD1 (5 bases). The germline gives CDR1 SGHRS, CDR2 YFSETQ. CDR3 length: 14 amino acids. V gave up 1 base and J gave up 8 bases, with 12 bases separating them. The CDR3 DNA is TGCGCCAGCAGCTTGACACGACCAGGGGAAAAACTGTTTTTT. Translated: CASSLTRPGEKLFF.

The V call is TRBV2, the J call TRBJ1-2; possibly TRBD1 for D (6 bases). Germline assignment: CDR1 SNHLY and CDR2 FYNNEI. CDR3 length: 14 amino acids. Trimming took off 5 bases at V and 8 bases at J, with 18 bases between the two ends. CDR3: CASSQEGTSGGYTF. The CDR3 DNA is TGTGCCAGCAGTCAGGAAGGGACATCCGGGGGCTACACCTTC.

The chain employs TRBV7-9 and TRBJ2-1, with 11 bases lining up with TRBD1. Germline V lookup: CDR1 SEHNR, CDR2 FQNEAQ (reference sequence). V lost 5 bases, J lost 3 bases, and 12 bases stayed unmatched. There are 18 residues in the CDR3. For the CDR3, the DNA is TGTGCCAGCAGCCCTCCATTGCGGACAGGGGGCATCTACAATGAGCAGTTCTTC. Translated, it gives CASSPPLRTGGIYNEQFF.

This chain joins TRBV19 and TRBJ1-1, with TRBD1 as a possible D gene (5 bases). The CDR3 runs to 13 residues. The V gene lost 7 bases and the J gene lost 7 bases, with 16 bases spanning the gap. Germline V CDR1 and CDR2: LNHDA, SQIVND (reference sequence). The CDR3 reads CASIRQSPYEAFF. The CDR3 nucleotides read TGTGCCAGTATCCGACAGTCCCCCTATGAAGCTTTCTTT.

A few counts support this clone. J is TRBJ2-1 and V is TRBV7-8; TRBD1 aligns across 7 bases. The V gene's germline CDR1 is SGHVS and CDR2 FQNEAQ. V gave up 5 bases and J gave up 5 bases; unmatched junction bases: 12. There are 16 residues in the CDR3. In DNA, the CDR3 is TGTGCCAGCAGCATAAACAGGGGAATCCTAGACAATGAGCAGTTCTTC. Translated: CASSINRGILDNEQFF.

This clone has a single count. The chain couples TRBV28 to TRBJ1-3, with 7 bases identical to TRBD1. V shed 3 bases, J shed 0 bases, and the junction held 8 bases outside the gene matches. In germline, CDR1 is MDHEN, CDR2 SYDVKM. CDR3 length: 17 amino acids. The CDR3 region is CASSLDTGQLSGNTIYF. In DNA form, the CDR3 reads TGTGCCAGCAGTTTGGATACGGGACAGCTCTCTGGAAACACCATATATTTT.

This chain uses TRBV11-3 with TRBJ2-1; 8 bases agree with TRBD1. The germline gives CDR1 SGHNT, CDR2 YENEEA. CDR3 length: 14 amino acids. V gave up 3 bases and J gave up 9 bases; unmatched junction bases: 7. This CDR3 reads CASSLGQVVGEQFF. CDR3 coding DNA: TGTGCCAGCAGCTTGGGACAGGTGGTCGGTGAGCAGTTCTTC.

This clone occurred a few times. This chain joins TRBV19 and TRBJ2-7; possible D gene TRBD1, 6 bases. This CDR3 is 15 amino acids long. CDR1 and CDR2 from the germline V gene are LNHDA and SQIVND (reference sequence). Trimming pared 7 bases from V and 2 bases from J, leaving 18 bases between. The CDR3: CASTPDVWGPYEQYF. CDR3 in DNA: TGTGCCAGTACCCCCGACGTTTGGGGGCCCTACGAGCAGTACTTC.

This chain links TRBV28 with TRBJ2-7; TRBD2 is a possible D gene (7 bases). The germline V gene has CDR1 MDHEN and CDR2 SYDVKM. Trimming pared 1 base from V and 4 bases from J, leaving 11 bases between. The CDR3 extends over 14 amino acids. The CDR3 loop is CASSLSGGWYEQYF. Written as DNA, the CDR3 is TGTGCCAGCAGTTTATCGGGGGGCTGGTACGAGCAGTACTTC.

The chain uses TRBV29-1 and TRBJ1-1; TRBD1 aligns across 7 bases. Germline loops: CDR1 SQVTM, CDR2 ANQGSEA. The CDR3 sequence is 12 residues long. The J segment lost 5 bases and the V segment lost 4 bases, leaving 4 bases of the junction unmatched. The chain's CDR3 is CSVVGGGTEAFF. The CDR3 DNA reads TGCAGCGTTGTAGGGGGCGGAACTGAAGCTTTCTTT.

The chain employs TRBV11-3 and TRBJ2-7, with D unresolved. The CDR3 covers 19 residues. V was shortened by 0 bases and J by 9 bases, with 30 bases between the two germline ends. Germline V gives CDR1 SGHNT, CDR2 YENEEA. CDR3 amino acids: CASSLEGWQFSYPTSGQYF. The CDR3 bases are TGTGCCAGCAGCTTAGAGGGGTGGCAGTTTTCTTACCCTACGAGTGGGCAGTACTTC.

The chain has TRBV7-9 and TRBJ1-1; D gene ambiguous. The CDR3 runs to 14 residues. Germline V gene lookup returns CDR1 SEHNR and CDR2 FQNEAQ (reference sequence). V lost 3 bases and J 4 bases, leaving 12 bases between the germline ends. CDR3 loop: CASSFGRGGTEAFF. The CDR3 DNA reads TGTGCCAGCAGCTTCGGCCGGGGAGGCACTGAAGCTTTCTTT.

The chain has TRBV9 and TRBJ1-1, with a tentative D call TRBD1 (5 bases). The CDR3 covers 18 residues. The ends were cut back, 4 bases at V and 1 base at J, with 23 bases in the middle. Per the germline V gene, CDR1 is SGDLS and CDR2 is YYNGEE. CDR3 residues: CASSPNTNVGRQNTEAFF. The CDR3 region has the DNA TGTGCCAGCAGCCCTAATACCAACGTGGGACGGCAGAACACTGAAGCTTTCTTT.

The V call is TRBV6-4, the J call TRBJ2-2, with D maybe TRBD2 (5 bases). The CDR3 spans 14 residues. Trimming stripped 4 bases from V and 4 bases from J, with 10 bases between. Germline V CDR1 and CDR2: MRHNA, SNTAGT. CDR3 nucleotides: TGTGCCAGCAGTGCCAGGACTTCCACCGGGGAGCTGTTTTTT. This gives the protein CASSARTSTGELFF.

The chain uses TRBV4-1 and TRBJ2-3; TRBD2 might be the D (6 bases). Germline values: CDR1 MGHRA, CDR2 YSYEKL. V lost 3 bases and J 4 bases, leaving 17 bases between the germline ends. This CDR3 comprises 16 residues. The CDR3 reads CASSHGRGGSSDTQYF. DNA of the CDR3: TGCGCCAGCAGCCATGGCCGCGGAGGGTCCTCAGATACGCAGTATTTT.

The rearrangement joins TRBV4-3 to TRBJ1-6, with D maybe TRBD1 (6 bases). The CDR3 totals 16 residues. V was pared by 0 bases and J by 5 bases, with 11 bases between. Germline lookup yields CDR1 LGHNA and CDR2 YSLEER. CDR3 DNA: TGCGCCAGCAGCCAAGAACCCGGACAGAATAATTCACCCCTCCACTTT. This gives the protein CASSQEPGQNNSPLHF.